This T cell receptor (beta chain) was recorded in a study of OX40 agonist ivuxolimab in advanced cancers. Some clones are missing from TCRdb's copy, which holds only in-frame ones; the method was immunoSEQ multiplex PCR. The sample includes some 86,000 clones, less than 95% of them seen just once. Study-wide results and limits: Undetermined was the antigen specificity of the expanded peripheral T cells. CD4+ and CD8+ T cells in blood underwent clonal expansion by week 6 at 0.1 to 3.0 mg/kg.

The V gene's germline CDR1 is MDHEN and CDR2 SYDVKM. The CDR3 has 15 residues. Unmatched junction bases numbered 5, after V lost 6 bases and J lost 0 bases. To note about this clone: What it binds is not known.

Sequenced here: CD4+ or CD8+ T cells sorted from blood, sampled in a trial of the OX40 agonist ivuxolimab. This chain uses TRBV28 with TRBJ1-5; 7 nucleotides match TRBD1. This sequence originates from an adult with an advanced solid tumor such as melanoma, head and neck, liver or kidney cancer. CDR3 region: CASRGDRNSNQPQHF. Here the CDR3 DNA reads TGTGCCAGCAGAGGGGACAGAAATAGCAATCAGCCCCAGCATTTT.